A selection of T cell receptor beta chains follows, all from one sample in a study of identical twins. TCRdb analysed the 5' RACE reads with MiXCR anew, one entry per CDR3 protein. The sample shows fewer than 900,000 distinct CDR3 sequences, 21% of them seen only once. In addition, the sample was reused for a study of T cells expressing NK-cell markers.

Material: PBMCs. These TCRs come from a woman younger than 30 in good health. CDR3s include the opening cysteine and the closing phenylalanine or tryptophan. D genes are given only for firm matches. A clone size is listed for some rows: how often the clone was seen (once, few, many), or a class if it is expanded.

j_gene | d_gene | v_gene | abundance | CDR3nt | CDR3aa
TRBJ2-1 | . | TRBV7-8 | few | TGTGCCAGCAGCTTAGCTAGGTTCCCCTACGGGACCTATGAGCAGTTCTTC | CASSLARFPYGTYEQFF
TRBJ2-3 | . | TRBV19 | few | TGTGCCAGTAGTCAAAGCAGCACAGATACGCAGTATTTT | CASSQSSTDTQYF
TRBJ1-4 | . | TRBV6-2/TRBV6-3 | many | TGTGCCAGCCAAGGGCCGTACGAAAAACTGTTTTTT | CASQGPYEKLFF
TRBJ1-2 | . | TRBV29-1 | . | TGCAGCGTGCCAGTACAGGATGGCTACACCTTC | CSVPVQDGYTF
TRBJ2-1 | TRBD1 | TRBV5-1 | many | TGCGCCAGCAGCTTGGCACAGGGGATGGACGTTGAGCAGTTCTTC | CASSLAQGMDVEQFF
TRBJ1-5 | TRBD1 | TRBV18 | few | TGTGCCAGCTCACCACCGAGCGACAGGGGGCGACAGCCCCAGCATTTT | CASSPPSDRGRQPQHF
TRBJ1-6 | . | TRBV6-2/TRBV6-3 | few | TGTGCCGGCCAGCTTGGGTCACCCCTCCACTTT | CAGQLGSPLHF
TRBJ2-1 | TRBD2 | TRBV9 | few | TGTGCCAGCAGCGTGGGCGGGAGGAACTATGAGCAGTTCTTC | CASSVGGRNYEQFF
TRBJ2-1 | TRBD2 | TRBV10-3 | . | TGTGCCATCAGCGGACTAGCGGGAGGGATTTATGAGCAGTTCTTC | CAISGLAGGIYEQFF
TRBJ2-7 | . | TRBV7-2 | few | TGTGCCAGCAGCCTTAACCGGGGGCGCGAGCAGTACTTC | CASSLNRGREQYF
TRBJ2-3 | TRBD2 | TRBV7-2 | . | TGTGCCAGCAGTTACGTACGACTAGCGGGAGAGTATACGCAGTATTTT | CASSYVRLAGEYTQYF
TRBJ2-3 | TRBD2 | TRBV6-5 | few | TGTGCCAGCAGTTTCCCGGGGGGGCTTACTAGCACAGATACGCAGTATTTT | CASSFPGGLTSTDTQYF
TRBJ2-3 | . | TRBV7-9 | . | TGTGCCAGCAGCACCAGGGGGGTTTTGACGGGGGCAGATACGCAGTATTTT | CASSTRGVLTGADTQYF
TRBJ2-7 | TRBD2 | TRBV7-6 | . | TGTGCCAGCAGCGACCCGGGACTAGCGAACGAGCAGTACTTC | CASSDPGLANEQYF
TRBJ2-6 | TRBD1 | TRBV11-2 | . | TGTGCCAGCTTTGGAACGCCGGAACAGGGGACTGGGGCCAACGTCCTGACTTTC | CASFGTPEQGTGANVLTF
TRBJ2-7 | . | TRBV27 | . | TGTGCCAGCAGTTTGGTCCCAAAGAAAATGCAGTACTTC | CASSLVPKKMQYF
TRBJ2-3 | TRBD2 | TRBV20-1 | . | TGCAGTGTAGGCGGGGGGGCTTTTGGGCGATCGGATACGCAGTATTTT | CSVGGGAFGRSDTQYF
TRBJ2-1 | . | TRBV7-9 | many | TGTGCCAGCAGCCATTCAGGGGATGAGCAGTTCTTC | CASSHSGDEQFF
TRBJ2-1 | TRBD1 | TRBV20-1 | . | TGCAGTGCTCCCCGGGCAACAGGGGGTTTCTACAATGAGCAGTTCTTC | CSAPRATGGFYNEQFF
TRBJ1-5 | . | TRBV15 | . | TGTGCCACCAGCAGAGAAAGACTAGGGTCCCAGCATTTT | CATSRERLGSQHF
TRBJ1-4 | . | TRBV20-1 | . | TGCAGTGCTTCAGACCCCTTTACGCGTGAAAAACTGTTTTTT | CSASDPFTREKLFF
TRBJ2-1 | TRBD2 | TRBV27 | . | TGTGCCAGCAGTTTGGTCGGGGGGTGGCGGGAGATTTACAATGAGCAGTTCTTC | CASSLVGGWREIYNEQFF
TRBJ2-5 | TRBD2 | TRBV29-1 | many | TGCAGCGTGGATTCTCGACTAGCGGGGGAAGAGACCCAGTACTTC | CSVDSRLAGEETQYF
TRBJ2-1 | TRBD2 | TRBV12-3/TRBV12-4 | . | TGTGCCAGCAGCAGAGCGGGGGGCAGGAATGAGCAGTTCTTC | CASSRAGGRNEQFF
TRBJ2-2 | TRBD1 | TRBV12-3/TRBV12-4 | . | TGTGCCAGCAGGATCCGACAGGGAAGGGGCACCGGGGAGCTGTTTTTT | CASRIRQGRGTGELFF
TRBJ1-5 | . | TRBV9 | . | TGTGCCAGCAGCGTAGGGCCCGGGGGGCGCAATCAGCCCCAGCATTTT | CASSVGPGGRNQPQHF
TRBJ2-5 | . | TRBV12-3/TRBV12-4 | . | TGTGCCAGCAGTTTAGGGGTGGGACCTGGGGAGACCCAGTACTTC | CASSLGVGPGETQYF
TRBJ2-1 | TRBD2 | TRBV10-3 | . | TGTGCCATCAGTATGACTAGCGGGAGGCCCCGGGGGTCCTACAATGAGCAGTTCTTC | CAISMTSGRPRGSYNEQFF
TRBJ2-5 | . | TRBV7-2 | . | TGTGCCAGCAGCTCACGAGGGCATGAGACCCAGTACTTC | CASSSRGHETQYF
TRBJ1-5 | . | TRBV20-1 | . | TGCAGTGCTGCGGGCAGAAGTAGCAATCAGCCCCAGCATTTT | CSAAGRSSNQPQHF
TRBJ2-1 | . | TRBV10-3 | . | TGTGCCACAGCACTTCAGGGAGAGGGTGAGCAGTTCTTC | CATALQGEGEQFF
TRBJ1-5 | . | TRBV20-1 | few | TGCAGTGCTAGAGAGGTCAGCAATCAGCCCCAGCATTTT | CSAREVSNQPQHF
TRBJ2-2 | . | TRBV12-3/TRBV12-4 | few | TGTGCCAGCAGTTTGTTACTGGCAGTGGGGGAGCTGTTTTTT | CASSLLLAVGELFF
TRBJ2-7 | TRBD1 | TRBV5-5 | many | TGTGCCAGCAGCTTCTGGACAGGCACCTACGAGCAGTACTTC | CASSFWTGTYEQYF
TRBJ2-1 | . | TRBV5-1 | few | TGCGCCAGCAGCCCAATGCTAGGAAGCTCCTACAATGAGCAGTTCTTC | CASSPMLGSSYNEQFF
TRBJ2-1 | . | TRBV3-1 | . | TGTGCCAGCAGCCAAGACCGCGCCAAGCAGTTCTTC | CASSQDRAKQFF
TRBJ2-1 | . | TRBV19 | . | TGTGCCAGTAGTGCCCTAGCGCCATATTACAATGAGCAGTTCTTC | CASSALAPYYNEQFF
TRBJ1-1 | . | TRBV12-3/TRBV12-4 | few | TGTGCCAGCAGTCCACGGACAAAGAACACTGAAGCTTTCTTT | CASSPRTKNTEAFF
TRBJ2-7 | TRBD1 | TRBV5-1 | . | TGCGCCAGCAGCGCACGGGACAGGACCTACGAGCAGTACTTC | CASSARDRTYEQYF
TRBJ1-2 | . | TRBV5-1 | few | TGCGCCAGCAGCCCGAGACAGCGAGATGGCTACACCTTC | CASSPRQRDGYTF
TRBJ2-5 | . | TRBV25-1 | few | TGTGCCAGCAGTACCCTCCGTAGGCAAGAGACCCAGTACTTC | CASSTLRRQETQYF